The T cell receptor (beta chain) under discussion was sequenced for a study of blood T cells in healthy people across ages. Study findings and constraints: Naive T cell percentage by flow cytometry tracked strongly with beta diversity.

Aged about 6 to 95, donors were systemically healthy Caucasians from Russia. Every donor provided 7.5 to 10 milliliters of peripheral blood. Total RNA amounts of at least 6 micrograms were extracted per sample. Details on this clonotype: Its cognate antigen is unknown.

The authors ran a second PCR of roughly 6 to 11 cycles using a sample-barcoded 5' primer and a J-beta primer mix. TCRdb itself ran the 5' RACE reads through MiXCR, one entry per CDR3 protein. Of about 640,000 distinct CDR3 sequences listed, around three fifths are singletons. Germline V gene lookup returns CDR1 MNHEY and CDR2 SVGEGT. J was trimmed by 3 bases and V by 0 bases; bases with no gene match: 15. The CDR3 consists of 19 residues. Sequences were obtained from blood. This TCR was sampled from a man in his sixties in good health. The chain carries TRBV6-2 or TRBV6-3 and TRBJ2-5; 8 nucleotides align to TRBD1. DNA of the CDR3: TGTGCCAGCAGTTACTCCCATGGACAGGGTCGAGGCCAGGAAGAGACCCAGTACTTC. This gives the protein CASSYSHGQGRGQEETQYF.